This record covers a single T cell receptor beta chain. The data were obtained in a study of blood T cell repertoires in COVID-19. Overall study: Acute-phase and convalescent COVID-19 samples originated in the United States, Italy and Spain. Nucleic acid was either cDNA or gDNA, and it came from T cells, B-cell-depleted T cells, or PBMCs.

The V gene's germline CDR1 is SGHAT and CDR2 FQDESV (reference sequence). This CDR3 comprises 15 residues. V lost 3 bases, J lost 10 bases, and 16 bases lay in between. Study processing details: From reference gene primer amplification, estimates of nucleated cell counts were derived. Repertoires were generated with immunoSEQ multiplex PCR, while TCRdb's copy carries only in-frame clones and drops some. For V, J and clone size, that table is used; D and trimming come from the DNA. The sample has 270,000 or so clones, about 89% seen once; the top ten hold around 9%. This chain uses TRBV11-1 with TRBJ1-6; D unresolved. The source is a man in his forties or fifties with active or convalescent COVID-19. Sequenced material: peripheral blood. CDR3 residues: CASSFFQDRESPLHF. CDR3 sequence (DNA): TGTGCCAGCAGCTTTTTTCAGGATCGGGAGTCACCCCTCCACTTT.